What follows are 18 T cell receptor beta chains derived from one specimen sequenced in a study of CD8 T cells in Susac syndrome. RNA totalling roughly 0.5 to 1 ug underwent reverse transcription with random hexamers. TCRdb re-called the immunoSEQ multiplex PCR reads with MiXCR, one entry per CDR3 protein. The data show around 200,000 distinct CDR3 sequences, with around nine tenths seen just once and over 0.1% held by the top ten. Material: CD8+ T cells from PBMCs. The receptors here all came from a human donor with multiple sclerosis.

Concerning this clonotype itself: Relative to the germline gene, one junction end is altered; a read error may explain this. The chain carries TRBV15 and TRBJ2-3, with a weak D call TRBD2 (5 bases). This CDR3 spans 12 amino acids. CDR1 is LNHNV and CDR2 is YYDKDF in the germline V gene (reference sequence). CDR3 sequence reads: CATSGEGDTQYF. The CDR3, as DNA: TGTGCCACCAGCGGAGAGGGAGATACGCAGTATTTT.

This chain links TRBV20-1 with TRBJ1-5; D not resolved. CDR3 length: 14 amino acids. Between the trimmed V and J ends, which lost 0 bases and 3 bases, there was a span of 9 bases. The germline CDR1 and CDR2 sequences are DFQATT and SNEGSKA (reference sequence). The CDR3 loop reads CSARDATSNQPQHF. DNA for the CDR3: TGCAGTGCTAGAGACGCAACATCCAATCAGCCCCAGCATTTT.

The chain has TRBV29-1 and TRBJ2-2; TRBD2 is a possible D gene (6 bases). V lost 4 bases and J 6 bases, leaving 24 bases between the germline ends. The germline V gene encodes CDR1 SQVTM and CDR2 ANQGSEA. The CDR3 consists of 17 residues. The chain's CDR3 is CSVGGTGEREEAGELFF. The CDR3 coding sequence is TGCAGCGTTGGGGGGACGGGAGAGAGAGAGGAGGCCGGGGAGCTGTTTTTT.

CDR3 loop: CASSLGLGGGSGNTIYF. The CDR3 nucleotides are TGTGCCAGCAGTTTGGGGCTAGGAGGAGGCTCTGGAAACACCATATATTTT. The chain combines TRBV27 with TRBJ1-3; possibly TRBD1 for D (5 bases). This CDR3 is 17 amino acids long. Trimming cost V 3 bases and J 0 bases, with 15 bases left between them. Germline V gene sequence: CDR1 MNHEY, CDR2 SMNVEV (reference sequence).

The V call is TRBV6-2 or TRBV6-3, the J call TRBJ2-5; tentatively, D is TRBD1 or TRBD2 (8 bases each). The ends were cut back, 1 base at V and 1 base at J, with 13 bases in the middle. Germline CDR1 MNHEY, CDR2 SVGEGT. This CDR3 is built from 16 residues. The CDR3: CASSYYSGTGQETQYF. The CDR3 region has the DNA TGTGCCAGCAGTTACTATAGCGGGACAGGCCAAGAGACCCAGTACTTC.

V is TRBV27 and J is TRBJ2-2; D perhaps matches TRBD2 (6 bases). The CDR3 loop spans 14 amino acids. Germline V CDR1 and CDR2: MNHEY, SMNVEV (reference sequence). V shed 5 bases and J shed 7 bases, with 14 bases lying between them. The CDR3 DNA follows: TGTGCCAGCAGTATTCTCCAGGGAGGCGGGGAGCTGTTTTTT. Translated: CASSILQGGGELFF.

V is TRBV9 and J is TRBJ1-6; D unclear. The V gene lost 1 base and the J gene lost 10 bases, with 15 bases spanning the gap. Per the germline V gene, CDR1 is SGDLS and CDR2 is YYNGEE. The CDR3 has 15 amino acids. The CDR3 DNA reads as TGTGCCAGCAGCGTATCGGGGTCCGGGAACTCACCCCTCCACTTT. Encoded protein: CASSVSGSGNSPLHF.

V usage is TRBV11-2 and J usage is TRBJ2-7; the match to TRBD2 covers 10 bases. The germline CDR1 and CDR2 sequences are SGHAT and FQNNGV. With V trimmed by 4 bases and J by 3 bases, 9 bases remained unmatched. The CDR3 length is 16 residues. The CDR3 loop reads CASSSLAGEAIYEQYF. The CDR3 DNA sequence: TGTGCCAGCAGCTCCCTAGCGGGAGAGGCAATCTACGAGCAGTACTTC.

V usage is TRBV19 and J usage is TRBJ1-2, with 10 nucleotides matching TRBD1. After removal of 10 bases from V and 5 bases from J, the junction contained 4 bases not matched to a gene. The CDR3 consists of 12 residues. Germline V gene sequence: CDR1 LNHDA, CDR2 SQIVND (reference sequence). The CDR3 region is CATSGQGYGYTF. The CDR3 DNA sequence: TGTGCCACTTCGGGACAGGGGTATGGCTACACCTTC.

This clonotype is a singleton in its sample. The CDR3 loop is CSVERAYEQYF. DNA for the CDR3: TGCAGCGTTGAGCGGGCCTACGAGCAGTACTTC. The J gene is TRBJ2-7, the V gene TRBV29-1, with a possible D match to TRBD2 (5 bases). Looked up from germline, CDR1 is SQVTM and CDR2 is ANQGSEA. There are 11 residues in the CDR3. Trimming took off 3 bases at V and 2 bases at J, with 5 bases between the two ends.

This clonotype was counted between two and nine times. The V call is TRBV20-1, the J call TRBJ2-7; D is possibly TRBD1 (5 bases). CDR1 and CDR2 from the germline V gene are DFQATT and SNEGSKA (reference sequence). Trimming took off 5 bases at V and 2 bases at J, with 10 bases between the two ends. CDR3 length: 12 amino acids. The CDR3 reads CSARTGPYEQYF. The CDR3 DNA is TGCAGTGCTCGCACAGGACCCTACGAGCAGTACTTC.

The chain has TRBV30 and TRBJ2-7, with TRBD2 matching over 9 bases. Germline V gene sequence: CDR1 GTSNPN, CDR2 SVGIG (reference sequence). The ends lost 0 bases at V and 4 bases at J; junction bases unmatched: 10. This CDR3 region has 16 residues. CDR3 region: CAWSVKGLAGRYEQYF. The CDR3 DNA follows: TGTGCCTGGAGTGTAAAAGGCCTAGCGGGAAGGTACGAGCAGTACTTC.

The chain employs TRBV7-9 and TRBJ1-2; the D is unclear. This CDR3 is built from 15 residues. CDR1 SEHNR and CDR2 FQNEAQ come from the germline V gene (reference sequence). The ends were cut back, 5 bases at V and 5 bases at J, with 18 bases in the middle. CDR3 protein: CASSPGRRNPYGYTF. The CDR3 bases are TGTGCCAGCAGCCCTGGCCGCCGGAACCCGTATGGCTACACCTTC.

This clonotype appeared a single time. The gene calls are TRBV14 and TRBJ2-2; 9 bases match TRBD2. Germline V gene sequence: CDR1 SGHDN, CDR2 FVKESK. The length of the CDR3 is 18 residues. V lost 0 bases, J lost 1 base, and 6 bases stayed unmatched. CDR3 coding DNA: TGTGCCAGCAGCCAAGATCGACTAGCGGCTTGGAACACCGGGGAGCTGTTTTTT. Amino acids: CASSQDRLAAWNTGELFF.

This chain joins TRBV27 and TRBJ2-7; D is perhaps TRBD2 (5 bases). In germline, CDR1 is MNHEY, CDR2 SMNVEV (reference sequence). V was clipped by 6 bases and J by 0 bases, with 21 bases between them. This CDR3 region has 17 residues. The CDR3 reads CASSPMETDFGSYEQYF. The CDR3 DNA follows: TGTGCCAGCAGCCCCATGGAGACGGACTTTGGCTCCTACGAGCAGTACTTC.

The rearrangement uses TRBV5-5 and TRBJ2-1; 14 bases are shared with TRBD2. Trimming at V came to 6 bases and at J to 7 bases, leaving 6 bases not matched to a gene. There are 15 residues in the CDR3. Germline lookup yields CDR1 SGHKS and CDR2 YYEKEE (reference sequence). The CDR3 reads CASTYGTSGSNEQFF. The CDR3, as DNA: TGTGCCAGCACCTACGGGACTAGCGGGAGTAATGAGCAGTTCTTC.

This clonotype was seen only a few times. The chain has TRBV7-9 and TRBJ2-1; TRBD2 might be the D (5 bases). Deletions cut 3 bases from V and 4 bases from J, with 13 bases between. The CDR3 extends over 15 amino acids. From germline, CDR1 is SEHNR and CDR2 FQNEAQ (reference sequence). This CDR3 reads CASSLGAGVYNEQFF. The CDR3 DNA sequence: TGTGCCAGCAGCTTGGGTGCGGGCGTATACAATGAGCAGTTCTTC. Using reference TRBV7-9 and TRBJ2-1 for the parts outside the CDR3, the full variable domain is DTGVSQNPRHKITKRGQNVTFRCDPISEHNRLYWYRQTLGQGPEFLTYFQNEAQLEKSRLLSDRFSAERPKGSFSTLEIQRTEQGDSAMYLCASSLGAGVYNEQFFGPGTRLTVL.

The chain carries TRBV6-1 and TRBJ1-1; D gene uncertain. The CDR3 is 11 residues long. The V gene's germline CDR1 is MNHNS and CDR2 SASEGT. Trimming removed 4 bases from V and 11 bases from J, with 11 bases in between. The CDR3: CASSAYLGAFF. CDR3 in DNA: TGTGCCAGCAGTGCCTACCTTGGGGCTTTCTTT.